This T cell receptor (beta chain) comes out of a study of cytomegalovirus exposure and HLA in healthy donors. Overall study findings and caveats: With DRB1 most and HLA-C fewest, TCR association rates differed between HLA loci in a later analysis. Listed as cytomegalovirus-associated were about 160 TCR beta chains. High sensitivity and specificity were reportedly achieved when the classifier diagnosed cytomegalovirus status. The later analysis indicated that the majority of CMV-associated TCR beta chains appeared HLA-restricted.

After removal of 1 base from V and 3 bases from J, the junction contained 8 bases not matched to a gene. Germline V lookup: CDR1 SGHNT, CDR2 YYREEE (reference sequence). The CDR3 length is 17 residues. PCR employed 60 Vbeta and 13 Jbeta primers. Produced via immunoSEQ multiplex PCR; TCRdb's table is partial and in-frame only. The sample features approximately 140,000 clones, with 1.5% to 2% in its top ten. A word on this clone: Its antigen is as yet unknown.

Sequenced: PBMCs. This receptor was identified in a woman aged 45-65 years in good health and CMV-seronegative. J is TRBJ2-1 and V is TRBV5-4; 9 bases are shared with TRBD2. As DNA, the CDR3 is TGTGCCAGCAGCTTGCCGGGCGGAGCGGGAGGCTACAATGAGCAGTTCTTC. Translated: CASSLPGGAGGYNEQFF.